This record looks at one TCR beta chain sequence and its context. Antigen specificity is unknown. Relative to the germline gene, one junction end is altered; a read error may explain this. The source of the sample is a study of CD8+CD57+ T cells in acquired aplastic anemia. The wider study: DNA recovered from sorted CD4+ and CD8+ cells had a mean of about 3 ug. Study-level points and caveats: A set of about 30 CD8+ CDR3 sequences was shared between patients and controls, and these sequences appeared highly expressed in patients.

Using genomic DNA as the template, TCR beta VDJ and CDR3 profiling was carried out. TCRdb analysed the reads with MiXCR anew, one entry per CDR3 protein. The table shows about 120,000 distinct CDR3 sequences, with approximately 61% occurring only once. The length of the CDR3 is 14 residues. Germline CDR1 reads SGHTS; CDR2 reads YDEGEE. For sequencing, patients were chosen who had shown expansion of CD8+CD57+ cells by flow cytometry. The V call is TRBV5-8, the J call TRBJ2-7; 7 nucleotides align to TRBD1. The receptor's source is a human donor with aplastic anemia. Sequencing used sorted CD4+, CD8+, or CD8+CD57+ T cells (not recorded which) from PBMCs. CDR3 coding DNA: TGTGCCAGCAGCTTGGGAGGGGGCTCCTGCGAGCAGTACTTC. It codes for CASSLGGGSCEQYF.